These 5 T cell receptor beta chains came from one sample sequenced in a study of blood T cells in healthy people across ages. A J-beta primer mix and a sample-barcoded 5' primer were used in a second PCR of about 7 to 11 cycles. TCRdb passed the 5' RACE reads through MiXCR, listing each CDR3 protein once. The sample shows around 1,000,000 distinct CDR3 sequences, 20% to 25% of them seen only once. The sample also formed part of further work on T cells of mothers and their children.

The sample comprised blood. These receptors originate from a girl aged 2-10 years in good health.

At least ten counts were recorded for this clonotype. The chain couples TRBV7-9 to TRBJ2-5; D is ambiguous. The CDR3 consists of 13 residues. Germline V lookup: CDR1 SEHNR, CDR2 FQNEAQ (reference sequence). With 0 bases removed from V and 4 bases from J, the gap between germline ends came to 6 bases. The CDR3 bases are TGTGCCAGCAGCTTAGCCCCTGGAGAGACCCAGTACTTC. It is translated as CASSLAPGETQYF.

Comments on this clonotype: One end of the junction fails to match germline, which may point to a read error. CDR3 amino acids: CSPSGGAADTQYF. The CDR3 DNA reads as TGCAGTCCTAGCGGGGGGGCCGCGGATACGCAGTATTTT. V is TRBV20-1 and J is TRBJ2-3; 12 bases map to TRBD2. The CDR3 runs to 13 residues. Per the germline V gene, CDR1 is DFQATT and CDR2 is SNEGSKA (reference sequence).

This clonotype was seen repeatedly, ten times or more. The CDR3 DNA follows: TGTGCCAGCAGCCGGACAGGGAGCTCCTACGAGCAGTACTTC. Translation: CASSRTGSSYEQYF. The chain recombines TRBV12-3 or TRBV12-4 with TRBJ2-7; 8 bases align to TRBD1. The CDR3 totals 14 residues. With 6 bases clipped from V and 0 bases from J, the junction kept 4 bases outside the gene matches.

This clonotype was recorded a few times. V and J are TRBV29-1 and TRBJ2-3, with D possibly matching TRBD1 (6 bases). The V end lost 7 bases, the J end lost 0 bases, and 17 bases lay between the germline ends. Germline V gene lookup returns CDR1 SQVTM and CDR2 ANQGSEA. CDR3 length: 15 amino acids. CDR3 residues: CSGQSGQLSTDTQYF. The CDR3 DNA reads as TGCAGCGGCCAATCGGGACAACTAAGCACAGATACGCAGTATTTT.

The V call is TRBV28, the J call TRBJ2-5; TRBD2 is a possible D gene (6 bases). The assigned J gene may be wrong: the sequence end matches TRBJ2-7 better. Germline lookup yields CDR1 MDHEN and CDR2 SYDVKM. The CDR3 length is 14 residues. The CDR3 reads CASSRSTGLYEQYF. As DNA, the CDR3 is TGTGCCAGCAGTCGATCCACCGGACTATACGAGCAGTACTTC.